This T cell receptor beta chain was profiled in a study of PD-1 blockade in classical Hodgkin lymphoma. Study findings and constraints: The study reported lower baseline TCR diversity in newly diagnosed patients than in healthy donors. By C4D1, CD4+ diversity increased significantly, especially in complete responders.

Points on this clone: Its antigen is unidentified.

Germline loops: CDR1 SGHVS, CDR2 FQNEAQ. The ends were cut back, 5 bases at V and 0 bases at J, with 13 bases in the middle. The CDR3 length is 15 residues. After autologous stem cell transplantation all patients relapsed, and prior brentuximab vedotin exposure differed between cohorts. Progressive disease, partial response or complete response was each patient's best response. Clones were sequenced by immunoSEQ multiplex PCR, and TCRdb holds only the in-frame ones, with some missing. This table holds 50,000 to 75,000 clones, 85% to 90% found once. The sample consisted of peripheral blood mononuclear cells (PBMCs), taken at baseline. The receptor was derived from a human donor with classical Hodgkin lymphoma. The V gene is TRBV7-8, the J gene TRBJ1-1; D is possibly TRBD1 (5 bases). The CDR3 spells CASSQHRNLNTEAFF. Written as DNA, the CDR3 is TGTGCCAGCAGCCAACACAGGAACTTGAACACTGAAGCTTTCTTT. Full variable domain (missing parts from reference TRBV7-8 and TRBJ1-1): GAGVSQSPRYKVAKRGQDVALRCDPISGHVSLFWYQQALGQGPEFLTYFQNEAQLDKSGLPSDRFFAERPEGSVSTLKIQRTQQEDSAVYLCASSQHRNLNTEAFFGQGTRLTVV.